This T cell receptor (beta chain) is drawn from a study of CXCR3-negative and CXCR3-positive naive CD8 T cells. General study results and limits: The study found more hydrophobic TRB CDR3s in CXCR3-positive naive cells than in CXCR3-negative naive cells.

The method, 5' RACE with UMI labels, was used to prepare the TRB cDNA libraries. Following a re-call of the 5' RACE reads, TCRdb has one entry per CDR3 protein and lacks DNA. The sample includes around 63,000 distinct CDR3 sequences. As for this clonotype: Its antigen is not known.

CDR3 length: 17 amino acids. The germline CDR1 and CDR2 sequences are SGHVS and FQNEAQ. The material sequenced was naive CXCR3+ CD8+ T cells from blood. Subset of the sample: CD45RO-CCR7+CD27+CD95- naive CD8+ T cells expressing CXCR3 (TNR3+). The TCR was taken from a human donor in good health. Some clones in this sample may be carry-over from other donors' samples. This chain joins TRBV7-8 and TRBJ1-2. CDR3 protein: CASSGRGGPNLDYGYTF.